What follows describes a single T cell receptor beta chain. Repertoires were generated with immunoSEQ multiplex PCR, while TCRdb's copy carries only in-frame clones and drops some. The repertoire has about 120,000 clones, around 89% of them found once; the top ten carry over 3%. The junction had 4 bases not matched to a gene; V was cut back by 4 bases and J by 4 bases. The CDR3 length is 14 residues. CDR1 and CDR2 from the germline V gene are MDHEN and SYDVKM. The sample is drawn from a study of blood T cell repertoires in COVID-19. The TCR comes from a woman aged 45-65 years with acute or convalescent COVID-19. The V call is TRBV28, the J call TRBJ1-2, with 9 bases that match TRBD1. Sequencing used peripheral blood. CDR3 nucleotide sequence: TGTGCCAGCAGTTCAGGGGGACAGGGCTATGGCTACACCTTC. It translates to CASSSGGQGYGYTF.